The clone carrying this T cell receptor beta chain was found many times. This sample is drawn from a study of tumor and adjacent non-tumor tissue in lung cancer. Three rounds of nested PCR, following a modified ARM-PCR protocol, produced the TCRbeta library. One entry per CDR3 protein, called by TCRdb with MiXCR from the multiplex PCR reads. The sample carries approximately 90,000 distinct CDR3 sequences, about 77% recorded once. No cell sorting was done before RNA was extracted from the tissue. This non-tumor lung sample came from over 3 cm beyond the tumor edge. The CDR3 is 15 amino acids. V gave up 3 bases and J gave up 0 bases, with 12 bases separating them. Germline loops: CDR1 MNHNS, CDR2 SASEGT.

J is TRBJ2-7 and V is TRBV6-1, with unresolved D. The sample comprised distant non-tumor lung tissue. The TCR comes from a woman between 45 and 60 years old with non-small cell lung cancer. DNA of the CDR3: TGTGCCAGCAGTGAGTCCCCTGACAACTCCTACGAGCAGTACTTC. This encodes CASSESPDNSYEQYF.